One sample yielded the 3 T cell receptor beta chains listed below, sequenced in a study of shared clonotypes between healthy human individuals. TCRdb's copy holds only in-frame clones and misses some; the assay was immunoSEQ multiplex PCR. The sample yields about 100,000 clones, roughly three quarters seen once. The sample comprised memory CD8+ T cells sorted from blood. Subset in this sample: CD45RO+ cells pooled with CCR7-negative TemRA cells. Receptors originate from a man younger than 45 in good health.

This clone was seen a few times. The rearrangement links TRBV2 to TRBJ2-7; D might be TRBD1 (6 bases). Germline values: CDR1 SNHLY, CDR2 FYNNEI. The CDR3 totals 15 residues. V was trimmed by 7 bases and J by 1 base, leaving 17 bases between them. The CDR3, as DNA: TGTGCCAGCACTACAGGTACAGGGTGGTCCTACGAGCAGTACTTC. Translated, it gives CASTTGTGWSYEQYF.

DNA of the CDR3: TGTGCCATCAGTCTAGACCCTTTCAACACTGAAGCTTTCTTT. Translating gives CAISLDPFNTEAFF. The J gene is TRBJ1-1, the V gene TRBV10-3; D unresolved. V gave up 5 bases and J gave up 2 bases, with 12 bases separating them. The CDR3 covers 14 residues. Germline CDR1 is ENHRY and CDR2 is SYGVKD.

The chain couples TRBV28 to TRBJ2-5; D unresolved. Germline V gene data show CDR1 as MDHEN and CDR2 as SYDVKM. The V end was cut by 4 bases, the J end by 6 bases, with 9 bases between. The CDR3 has 12 residues. The CDR3 DNA reads as TGTGCCAGCAGTTCCGCTCAACAGACCCAGTACTTC. Protein: CASSSAQQTQYF. Variable domain in full (rest from reference TRBV28 and TRBJ2-5): DVKVTQSSRYLVKRTGEKVFLECVQDMDHENMFWYRQDPGLGLRLIYFSYDVKMKEKGDIPEGYSVSREKKERFSLILESASTNQTSMYLCASSSAQQTQYFGPGTRLLVL.